This T cell receptor beta chain was retrieved from a study of blood T cell repertoires in COVID-19. Overall study context: Acute and convalescent COVID-19 specimens originated in the United States, Italy and Spain. PBMCs, B-cell-depleted T cells, or T cells were the source of the cDNA or gDNA that made up the material.

How the authors handled the data: Reference gene primer amplification yielded estimated nucleated cell counts. Produced via immunoSEQ multiplex PCR; TCRdb's table is partial and in-frame only. V, J and clone size derive from that table, while D and trimming were established from the DNA sequence. The sample contains about 230,000 clones, around four fifths of which appear only once. The CDR3 is 15 amino acids. V lost 0 bases to trimming and J lost 4 bases; unmatched junction nucleotides: 5. Germline loops: CDR1 SGHVS, CDR2 FQNEAQ. This clone occurred once. The sample taken for sequencing was peripheral blood. This receptor was taken from a woman in her seventies with active or convalescent COVID-19. The chain has TRBV7-8 and TRBJ1-2, with 7 bases identical to TRBD1. The DNA for the CDR3 is TGTGCCAGCAGCTTAGCGCAGGGGGAGATCTATGGCTACACCTTC. Protein sequence: CASSLAQGEIYGYTF.